This T cell receptor beta chain stems from a study of T cell responses to AZD1222 COVID-19 vaccine. Points on this clone: Its antigen is not identified.

TCRdb's copy holds only in-frame clones and misses some; the assay was immunoSEQ multiplex PCR. Of roughly 130,000 clones in the sample, roughly 90% are singletons; the top ten hold 1.5%. Study-wide points: The study identified only a handful of AZD1222 recipients as seropositive at baseline. Close to half of all spike-specific TCRs reportedly target regions of the variants that are unmutated. Spike-spanning, vaccine-associated CD4 TCRs were dominant at 160-218 and 743-854.

This CDR3 contains 13 residues. Germline CDR1 SGHTS, CDR2 YDEGEE. The V and J ends lost 3 bases and 3 bases respectively, with 10 bases between them. Specimen: peripheral blood, collected on day 0 of AZD1222 vaccination. The receptor was isolated from an adult in good health. The chain joins TRBV5-8 to TRBJ2-7; D is ambiguous. The CDR3 DNA sequence: TGTGCCAGCAGCTCAGGAAGAGACTACGAGCAGTACTTC. Protein product: CASSSGRDYEQYF.